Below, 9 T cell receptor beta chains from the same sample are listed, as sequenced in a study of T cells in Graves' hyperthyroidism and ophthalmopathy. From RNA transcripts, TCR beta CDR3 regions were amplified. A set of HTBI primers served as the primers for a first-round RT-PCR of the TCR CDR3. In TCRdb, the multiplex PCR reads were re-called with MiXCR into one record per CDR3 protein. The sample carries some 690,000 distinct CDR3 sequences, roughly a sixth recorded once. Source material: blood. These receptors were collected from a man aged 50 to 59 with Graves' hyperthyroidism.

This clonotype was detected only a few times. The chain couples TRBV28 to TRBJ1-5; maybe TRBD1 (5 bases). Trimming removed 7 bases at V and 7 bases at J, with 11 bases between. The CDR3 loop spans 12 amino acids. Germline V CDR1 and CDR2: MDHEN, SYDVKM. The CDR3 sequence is CASKDIWQPQHF. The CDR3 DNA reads TGTGCCAGCAAGGACATATGGCAGCCCCAGCATTTT.

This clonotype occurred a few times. The CDR3 spells CASSSKRTGRVAGGTGELFF. In DNA, the CDR3 is TGTGCCAGCAGTTCCAAACGGACAGGGAGGGTAGCGGGAGGCACCGGGGAGCTGTTTTTT. The V gene is TRBV28, the J gene TRBJ2-2, with TRBD2 matching 10 bases. The CDR3 is 20 residues long. V lost 4 bases and J lost 4; bases outside the gene matches: 18. Germline assignment: CDR1 MDHEN and CDR2 SYDVKM.

As DNA, the CDR3 is TGTGCCAGCAGGACCACCGGGACAGGCGTTTATTCGGAGCAGTTCTTC. Its protein is CASRTTGTGVYSEQFF. The rearrangement joins TRBV6-2 or TRBV6-3 to TRBJ2-1; the match to TRBD1 covers 8 bases. Per the germline V gene, CDR1 is MNHEY and CDR2 is SVGEGT. This CDR3 spans 16 amino acids. The V segment lost 6 bases and the J segment 10 bases; nucleotides outside the gene matches: 17.

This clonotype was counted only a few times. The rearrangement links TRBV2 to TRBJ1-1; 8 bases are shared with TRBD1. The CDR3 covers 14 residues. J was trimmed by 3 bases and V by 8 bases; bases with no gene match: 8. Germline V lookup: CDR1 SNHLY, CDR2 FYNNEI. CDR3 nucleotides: TGTGCCAGCCGACAGGGGTCAGGAGACACTGAAGCTTTCTTT. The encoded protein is CASRQGSGDTEAFF.

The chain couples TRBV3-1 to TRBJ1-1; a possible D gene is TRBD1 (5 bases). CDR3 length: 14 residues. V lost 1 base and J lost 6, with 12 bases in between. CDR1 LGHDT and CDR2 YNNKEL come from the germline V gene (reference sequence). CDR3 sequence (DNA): TGTGCCAGCAGCCAAGTGGGCGGGGGTTCTGAAGCTTTCTTT. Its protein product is CASSQVGGGSEAFF.

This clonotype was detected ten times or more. CDR3 region: CASSRYTYGYTF. CDR3 sequence (DNA): TGTGCCAGCAGTCGTTACACCTATGGCTACACCTTC. The rearrangement links TRBV28 to TRBJ1-2; D remains unclear. Germline CDR1 is MDHEN and CDR2 is SYDVKM. The CDR3 is made up of 12 amino acids. Trimming left V 5 bases short and J 4 bases short, with 8 bases between.

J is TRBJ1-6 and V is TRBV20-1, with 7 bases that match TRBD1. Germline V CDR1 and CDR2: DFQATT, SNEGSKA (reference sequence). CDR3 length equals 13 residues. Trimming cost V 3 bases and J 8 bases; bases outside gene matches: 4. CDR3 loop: CSARVTGDSPLHF. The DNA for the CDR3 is TGCAGTGCTAGGGTTACAGGGGATTCACCCCTCCACTTT.

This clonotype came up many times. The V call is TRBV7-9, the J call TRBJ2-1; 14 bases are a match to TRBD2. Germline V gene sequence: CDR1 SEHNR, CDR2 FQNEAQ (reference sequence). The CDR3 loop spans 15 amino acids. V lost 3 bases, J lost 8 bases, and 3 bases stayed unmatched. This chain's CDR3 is CASSFGTSGSDEQFF. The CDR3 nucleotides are TGTGCCAGCAGCTTTGGGACTAGCGGGAGTGATGAGCAGTTCTTC.

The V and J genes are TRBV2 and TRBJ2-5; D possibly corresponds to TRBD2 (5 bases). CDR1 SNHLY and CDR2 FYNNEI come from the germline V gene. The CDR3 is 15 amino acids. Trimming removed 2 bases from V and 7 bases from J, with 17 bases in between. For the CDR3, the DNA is TGTGCCAGCAGTGAAACGCCTAGCCCTAGCTTGACCCAGTACTTC. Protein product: CASSETPSPSLTQYF.